This TCR beta chain came from a study of shared clonotypes between healthy human individuals. Study observations and caveats: Memory subsets had estimated richness that was generally smaller than that of naive subsets. A handful of donors held about 4.6% of naive CD4 clonotypes in common.

This clone was counted once. Its antigen is not identified. Trimming removed 6 bases at V and 2 bases at J, with 10 bases between. Germline values: CDR1 LNHDA, CDR2 SQIVND (reference sequence). The length of the CDR3 is 13 residues. Running of the assay took place at deep level. Assay: immunoSEQ multiplex PCR; the TCRdb copy retains only in-frame clones and omits some. The table lists 600,000 to 750,000 clones, about nine tenths of them singletons, with about 33% in the top ten. The material sequenced was memory CD8+ T cells from PBMCs. Subset in this sample: CD45RO+ cells pooled with CCR7-negative TemRA cells. This TCR came from a man aged 18 to 29 in good health. Some clones in this sample may be carry-over from other donors' samples. J is TRBJ1-1 and V is TRBV19; weak D call: TRBD1 (6 bases). The CDR3 bases are TGTGCCAGTAGCATGACAGGCAACACTGAAGCTTTCTTT. This translates into CASSMTGNTEAFF.